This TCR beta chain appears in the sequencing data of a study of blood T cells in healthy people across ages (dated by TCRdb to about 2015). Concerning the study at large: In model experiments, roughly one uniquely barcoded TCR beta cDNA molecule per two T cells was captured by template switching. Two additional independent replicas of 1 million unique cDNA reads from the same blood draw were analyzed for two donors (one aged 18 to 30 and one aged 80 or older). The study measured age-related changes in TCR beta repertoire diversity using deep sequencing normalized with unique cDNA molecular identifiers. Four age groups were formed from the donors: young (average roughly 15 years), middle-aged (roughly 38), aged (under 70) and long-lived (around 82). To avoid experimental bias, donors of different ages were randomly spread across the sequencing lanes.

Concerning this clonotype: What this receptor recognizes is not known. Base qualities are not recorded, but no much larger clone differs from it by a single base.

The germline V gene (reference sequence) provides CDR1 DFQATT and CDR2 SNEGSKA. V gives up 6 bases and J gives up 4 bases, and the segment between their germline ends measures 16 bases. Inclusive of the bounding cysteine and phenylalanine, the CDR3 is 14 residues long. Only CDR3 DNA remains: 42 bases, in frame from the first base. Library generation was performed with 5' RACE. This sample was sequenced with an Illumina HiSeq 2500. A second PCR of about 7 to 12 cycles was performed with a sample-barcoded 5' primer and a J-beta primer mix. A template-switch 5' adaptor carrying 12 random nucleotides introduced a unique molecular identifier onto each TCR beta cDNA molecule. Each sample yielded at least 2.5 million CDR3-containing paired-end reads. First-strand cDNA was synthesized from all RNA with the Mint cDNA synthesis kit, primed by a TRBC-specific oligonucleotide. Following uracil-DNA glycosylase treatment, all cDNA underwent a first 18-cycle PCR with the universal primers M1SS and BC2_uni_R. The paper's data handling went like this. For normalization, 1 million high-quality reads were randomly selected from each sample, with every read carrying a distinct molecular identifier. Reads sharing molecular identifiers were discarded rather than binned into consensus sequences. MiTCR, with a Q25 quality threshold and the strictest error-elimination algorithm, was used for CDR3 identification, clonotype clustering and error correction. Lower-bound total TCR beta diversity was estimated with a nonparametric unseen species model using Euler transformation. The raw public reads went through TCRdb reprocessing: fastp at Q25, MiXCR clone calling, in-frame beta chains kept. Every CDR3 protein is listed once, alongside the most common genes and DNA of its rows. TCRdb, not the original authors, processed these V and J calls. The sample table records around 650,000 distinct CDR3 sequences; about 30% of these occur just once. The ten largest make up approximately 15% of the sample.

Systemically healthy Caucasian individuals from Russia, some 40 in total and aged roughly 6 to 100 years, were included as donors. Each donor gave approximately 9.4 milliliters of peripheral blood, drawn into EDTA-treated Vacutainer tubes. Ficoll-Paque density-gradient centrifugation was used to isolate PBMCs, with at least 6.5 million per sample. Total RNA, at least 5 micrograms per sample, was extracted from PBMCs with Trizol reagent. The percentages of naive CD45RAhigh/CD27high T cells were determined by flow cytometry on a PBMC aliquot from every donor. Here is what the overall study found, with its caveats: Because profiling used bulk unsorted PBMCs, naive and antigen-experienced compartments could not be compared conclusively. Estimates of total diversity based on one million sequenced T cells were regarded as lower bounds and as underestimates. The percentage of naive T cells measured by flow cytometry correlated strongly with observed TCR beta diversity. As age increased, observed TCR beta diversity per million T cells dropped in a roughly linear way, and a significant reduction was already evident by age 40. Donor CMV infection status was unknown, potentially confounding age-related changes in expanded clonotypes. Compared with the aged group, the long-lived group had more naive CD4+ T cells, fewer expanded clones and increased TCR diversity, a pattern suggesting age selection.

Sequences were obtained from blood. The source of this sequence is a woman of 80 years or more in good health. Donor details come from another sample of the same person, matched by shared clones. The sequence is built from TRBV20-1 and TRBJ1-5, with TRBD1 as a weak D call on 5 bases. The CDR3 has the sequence CSALPGGMNQPQHF. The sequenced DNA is TGCAGTGCCCTCCCGGGGGGGATGAATCAGCCCCAGCATTTT.